Included here is one T cell receptor (beta chain) sequence, with context. Its target antigen remains unknown. Base quality data are lacking; no much larger clone is found one base away. This sample stems from a study of Ad26.COV2.S vaccination and SARS-CoV-2 variants (dated by TCRdb to the early 2020s). The study in broad terms: Vaccine-arm donors were drawn from COV1001, a multicentre, randomized, double-blind, placebo-controlled phase I-IIa trial of Ad26.COV2.S in healthy adults. Dosing of Ad26.COV2.S was intramuscular, at either 5x10^10 or 1x10^11 viral particles, delivered as one shot or as two shots spaced 56 days apart. The specificity and breadth of SARS-CoV-2-reactive T cell receptors after Ad26.COV2.S vaccination were assessed by TCRbeta repertoire sequencing. A total of approximately 32 samples were included in the TCR-sequenced set, comprising about 20 Ad26.COV2.S vaccine recipients, 5 placebo recipients and 8 SARS-CoV-2 convalescent individuals. Trial participants were randomized into five groups of five, in which low-dose or high-dose Ad26.COV2.S was given once or twice, or placebo was given on both occasions. Investigators did not know the trial group allocation while performing experiments and assessing outcomes.

V is shortened by 5 bases, J by 5 bases, and the region joining them spans 15 bases. Including cysteine and phenylalanine, the CDR3 has 14 amino acids. The kept DNA is CDR3 alone, 42 bases in frame from the first base. CDR1 and CDR2 are read off the germline V gene as SGHVS and FNYEAQ. Study-level results and caveats: Substantial breadth of spike-specific CD8+ and CD4+ T cell responses was reported after vaccination. Higher spike-specific TCR breadth was observed in Ad26.COV2.S recipients than in placebo recipients (P = 0.0014). Non-spike TCR breadth was comparable between vaccine and placebo recipients, consistent with the vaccine containing only spike. The authors noted that total T cell responses may have been underestimated by the TCR breadth and depth analyses. The study was not powered for comparison of responses between vaccine doses or regimens.

The immunoSEQ Assay was used to sequence TCRbeta CDR3 regions. After extraction, genomic DNA underwent amplification by bias-controlled multiplex PCR, followed by high-throughput sequencing. The original pipeline was this. To quantify the absolute abundance of each unique TCRbeta CDR3 region, sequences were collapsed and filtered. T cell fraction was estimated by normalizing TCRbeta template counts to usable DNA, which was measured by amplifying reference genes present in all nucleated cells. Repertoire TCRs were annotated as SARS-CoV-2-specific when V gene, CDR3 amino acid sequence and J gene were exactly matched to a known reactive TCR set. MIRA supplied the reference SARS-CoV-2 TCR set, which was filtered for enrichment in COVID-19-positive ImmuneCODE repertoires so that public or cross-reactive TCRs were removed. Using the MIRA antigens, annotated TCRs were further analysed by specific ORF or by position within an ORF. Breadth was defined as the number of annotated unique rearrangements divided by the total number of unique productive rearrangements, and depth was defined as the summed frequency of the annotated unique rearrangements. TCR breadth was compared between groups using two-sided Wilcoxon rank-sum tests. In its TCRdb copy, this immuneACCESS table keeps in-frame sequences only and misses some clones. Where compared with another copy, unresolved V genes explain less than half of these, and the others have no known cause. V and J calls and clone size follow that table, whereas D and trimming were derived from the DNA. A total of 360,000 or so clones appear in this sample, around 86% of them only once. The ten most abundant clones make up around 3.5% of the sample.

In light of the paper, this sample's treatment or condition label describes: approximately 18 received Ad26.COV2.S at low or high dose, single or two shots; 5 received placebo; per-sample allocation not given. For vaccine and placebo recipients, repertoires were sequenced using samples collected on day 63 after the first injection. Between 29 July and 7 August 2020, Cohort 1b enrolled approximately 26 adults aged 18-55 years at one site in Boston, USA. Ad26.COV2.S was a replication-incompetent adenovirus type 26 vector expressing a prefusion-stabilized SARS-CoV-2 spike protein from the original Wuhan strain.

The rearranged segments are TRBV7-6 and TRBJ1-2; tentative D gene TRBD1, with 6 bases matching. This sequence originates from a person between 18 and 65 years old who received the Ad26.COV2.S COVID-19 vaccine or a placebo. This specimen was peripheral blood, taken in a trial of Ad26.COV2.S vaccine versus placebo. The CDR3 sequence is CASSHGAGVYGYTF. The nucleotide sequence reads as follows: TGTGCCAGCAGCCATGGTGCAGGGGTATATGGCTACACCTTC.